This T cell receptor (beta chain) was sequenced in a study of early T cells in non-severe SARS-CoV-2 infection. Whole-study findings and limits: CD4 and private specificities were missed by VDJdb matching, which favored anti-spike CD8 responses.

TCRdb re-derived calls from the 5' RACE reads in MiXCR, one entry per CDR3 protein. The profile shows about 40,000 distinct CDR3 sequences, 23% of them singletons. There are a few counts of this clonotype. Antigen specificity is unknown. The clonotype was recovered from an adult who was a healthcare worker with PCR-confirmed SARS-CoV-2 infection or an uninfected control (not recorded which). Source: whole blood, taken at baseline.

The CDR3 bases are TGCAGCGTTGGAGGACTGATGAACACTGAAGCTTTCTTT. It is translated as CSVGGLMNTEAFF. The chain joins TRBV29-1 to TRBJ1-1, with D hard to call. V was pared by 4 bases and J by 0 bases, with 9 bases between. Germline CDR1 reads SQVTM; CDR2 reads ANQGSEA. The CDR3 contains 13 residues.